Below, 31 T cell receptor beta chains from the same sample are listed, as sequenced in a study of T cell changes during pregnancy in multiple sclerosis (dated by TCRdb to the late 2010s). The library was obtained by the immunoSEQ multiplex PCR assay. In its TCRdb copy, this immuneACCESS table keeps in-frame sequences only and misses some clones. Where compared with another copy, unresolved V genes explain less than half of these, and the others have no known cause. This sample has about 40,000 clones in its table, and over 80% of those were observed once. Together, the top ten hold around 5% of the sample. The sequenced sample was peripheral blood, obtained in the first trimester of pregnancy. These receptors were obtained from a female donor in good health, enrolled as a control in a pregnancy study.

This chain links TRBV6-6 with TRBJ2-7; a possible D gene is TRBD1 (7 bases). Germline CDR1 reads MNHNY; CDR2 reads SVGAGI (reference sequence). This CDR3 has 14 residues. Trimming removed 6 bases at V and 2 bases at J, with 14 bases between. The CDR3: CASRQGTPAYEQYF. The CDR3 nucleotides are TGTGCCAGCAGACAGGGGACTCCCGCCTACGAGCAGTACTTC.

This sequence joins TRBV9 and TRBJ1-6, with D perhaps matching TRBD1 (5 bases). Trimming took 3 bases from V and 5 from J, leaving 15 bases between them. Germline CDR1 and CDR2: SGDLS and YYNGEE. The CDR3 covers 16 residues. CDR3 bases: TGTGCCAGCAGCGCCACCCTCGACAGAAATAATTCACCCCTCCACTTT. Translated, it gives CASSATLDRNNSPLHF.

This clone has just a few counts. The rearrangement uses TRBV5-4 and TRBJ2-3; tentative D call: TRBD1 (6 bases). The CDR3 runs 16 residues. CDR1 SGHNT and CDR2 YYREEE come from the germline V gene (reference sequence). V was clipped by 4 bases and J by 4 bases, with 19 bases between them. The CDR3 DNA follows: TGTGCCAGCAGCCCGACAACAGGGTTGGGCGCAGATACGCAGTATTTT. Translation gives CASSPTTGLGADTQYF.

This rearrangement joins TRBV15 to TRBJ2-2, with TRBD2 as a possible D gene (6 bases). V was cut by 0 bases and J by 1 base, with 18 bases left in between. Germline assignment: CDR1 LNHNV and CDR2 YYDKDF (reference sequence). CDR3 length: 19 residues. CDR3 region: CATSRDSWGDSMNTGELFF. Here the CDR3 DNA reads TGTGCCACCAGCAGAGACTCCTGGGGGGACTCGATGAACACCGGGGAGCTGTTTTTT.

In DNA, the CDR3 is TGCGCCAGCAGCCAGGGGGGCAATGAGCAGTTCTTC. Its protein is CASSQGGNEQFF. The V and J genes are TRBV4-1 and TRBJ2-1; D perhaps matches TRBD2 (6 bases). This CDR3 region has 12 residues. V lost 3 bases, J lost 6 bases, and 6 bases lay in between. CDR1 is MGHRA, CDR2 YSYEKL, per germline.

V and J are TRBV4-3 and TRBJ2-2; TRBD2 is a possible D gene (6 bases). CDR3 length equals 15 residues. V lost 0 bases to trimming and J lost 5 bases, with 10 bases between them. Germline CDR1 and CDR2: LGHNA and YSLEER. CDR3 region: CASSQDSRGTGELFF. The CDR3 DNA reads as TGCGCCAGCAGCCAAGACAGCCGGGGGACCGGGGAGCTGTTTTTT.

This chain links TRBV19 with TRBJ2-6; D remains ambiguous. There are 15 residues in the CDR3. With 3 bases removed from V and 2 bases from J, the gap between germline ends came to 8 bases. Germline CDR1 and CDR2: LNHDA and SQIVND (reference sequence). The CDR3 nucleotides are TGTGCCAGTAGTATTCCGCGTGCTGGGGCCAACGTCCTGACTTTC. Residues: CASSIPRAGANVLTF.

The chain carries TRBV27 and TRBJ1-6, with 7 bases fitting TRBD1. CDR1 and CDR2 from the germline V gene are MNHEY and SMNVEV (reference sequence). The J segment lost 6 bases and the V segment lost 5 bases, leaving 10 bases of the junction unmatched. This CDR3 has 16 amino acids. The CDR3 loop reads CASSPTQAGGNSPLHF. The DNA for the CDR3 is TGTGCCAGCAGTCCCACCCAGGCAGGGGGTAATTCACCCCTCCACTTT.

This sequence joins TRBV10-3 and TRBJ1-6; 7 nucleotides align to TRBD1. V was clipped by 2 bases and J by 0 bases; unmatched bases: 4. The CDR3 has 17 residues. Germline V lookup: CDR1 ENHRY, CDR2 SYGVKD. For the CDR3, the DNA is TGTGCCATCAGTGAGGACAGGGCAAGCTCCTATAATTCACCCCTCCACTTT. It is translated as CAISEDRASSYNSPLHF.

The table lists this clone with a count of one. The rearrangement uses TRBV5-1 and TRBJ1-1; D gene uncertain. With 2 bases removed from V and 1 base from J, the gap between germline ends came to 6 bases. The CDR3 is 13 amino acids. Germline V gene sequence: CDR1 SGHRS, CDR2 YFSETQ. This chain's CDR3 is CASSFLENTEAFF. CDR3 DNA: TGCGCCAGCAGCTTTTTAGAGAACACTGAAGCTTTCTTT.

This chain connects TRBV5-6 to TRBJ1-1, with D possibly being TRBD1 (6 bases). V gave up 3 bases and J gave up 4 bases, with 16 bases separating them. In germline, CDR1 is SGHDT, CDR2 YYEEEE. The CDR3 consists of 15 residues. CDR3 amino acids: CASSSTGRGRTEAFF. CDR3 nucleotide sequence: TGTGCCAGCAGCTCGACAGGTCGCGGACGCACTGAAGCTTTCTTT.

The rearrangement joins TRBV20-1 to TRBJ2-1; 9 positions match TRBD2. Trimming at V came to 3 bases and at J to 13 bases, leaving 4 bases not matched to a gene. The germline CDR1 and CDR2 sequences are DFQATT and SNEGSKA (reference sequence). The CDR3 length is 11 residues. The DNA for the CDR3 is TGCAGTGCTAGGACTAGCGGTATCCAGTTCTTC. It is translated as CSARTSGIQFF.

This clone was observed a few times. This sequence joins TRBV19 and TRBJ1-1, with 11 positions matching TRBD1. Germline V lookup: CDR1 LNHDA, CDR2 SQIVND (reference sequence). The CDR3 is 15 amino acids. Germline trimming cut 4 bases from V and 8 bases from J; bases unmatched to any gene: 9. The CDR3 coding sequence is TGTGCCAGTAGTAGGGACAGGGGGTACGACATAGAAGCTTTCTTT. It is translated as CASSRDRGYDIEAFF.

The gene calls are TRBV6-5 and TRBJ1-6; D perhaps matches TRBD1 (5 bases). Germline CDR1 reads MNHEY; CDR2 reads SVGAGI. V shed 6 bases and J shed 7 bases, with 16 bases lying between them. The CDR3 totals 15 residues. CDR3 sequence (DNA): TGTGCCAGCAGATCGGAAGACAGAATCAATTCACCCCTCCACTTT. This sequence encodes CASRSEDRINSPLHF.

This chain uses TRBV15 with TRBJ2-5, with D tentatively TRBD2 (7 bases). In germline, CDR1 is LNHNV, CDR2 YYDKDF (reference sequence). The CDR3 covers 14 residues. V was trimmed by 5 bases and J by 4 bases, leaving 14 bases between them. In DNA form, the CDR3 reads TGTGCCACCAGCTCCCGGGGGGCTCGAGAGACCCAGTACTTC. It specifies CATSSRGARETQYF.

This clone appeared a single time. CDR3 nucleotide sequence: TGTGCTAGTGGTTTGGTATCCGGGAGAGTCACTGAAGCTTTCTTT. Its translation: CASGLVSGRVTEAFF. V gene TRBV12-5 combines with J gene TRBJ1-1, with D unresolved. The CDR3 is 15 residues long. The ends were cut back, 0 bases at V and 4 bases at J, with 12 bases in the middle. The germline V gene encodes CDR1 LGHNT and CDR2 FRNRAP.

The chain employs TRBV6-1 and TRBJ1-2; TRBD1 matches at 8 bases. V was pared by 6 bases and J by 0 bases, with 3 bases of the junction left unmatched. The CDR3 extends over 14 amino acids. Per germline, CDR1 MNHNS and CDR2 SASEGT. The CDR3 reads CASRRQGTNYGYTF. CDR3 nucleotide sequence: TGTGCCAGCAGGAGACAGGGGACTAACTATGGCTACACCTTC.

V usage is TRBV19 and J usage is TRBJ1-3; 7 bases are a match to TRBD1. After removal of 5 bases from V and 1 base from J, the junction contained 11 bases not matched to a gene. The CDR3 loop spans 17 amino acids. The germline V gene has CDR1 LNHDA and CDR2 SQIVND (reference sequence). Written as DNA, the CDR3 is TGTGCCAGTAGTGCCGCCCCCAGGGGGAGTTCTGGAAACACCATATATTTT. It codes for CASSAAPRGSSGNTIYF.

V gene TRBV11-2 combines with J gene TRBJ2-5, with 11 nucleotides matching TRBD2. The V gene end was trimmed by 5 bases and the J gene end by 2 bases; junction bases not matched to a gene: 7. Germline CDR1 reads SGHAT; CDR2 reads FQNNGV. This CDR3 is 16 amino acids long. The CDR3, as DNA: TGTGCCAGCAGCATCAATAGCGGGGGGGGACAAGAGACCCAGTACTTC. Translating it yields CASSINSGGGQETQYF.

The sample holds a few counts of this clone. V is TRBV15 and J is TRBJ2-7; 9 nucleotides match TRBD2. The CDR3 has 16 residues. Unmatched junction bases numbered 8, after V lost 0 bases and J lost 5 bases. Looked up from germline, CDR1 is LNHNV and CDR2 is YYDKDF (reference sequence). CDR3 nucleotides: TGTGCCACCAGCAGAGATGGGGCGGGAGGGCCGGACGAGCAGTACTTC. As protein: CATSRDGAGGPDEQYF.

This chain uses TRBV2 with TRBJ2-7, with D possibly matching TRBD1 (6 bases). CDR1 is SNHLY and CDR2 is FYNNEI in the germline V gene. V was trimmed by 11 bases and J by 3 bases, leaving 20 bases between them. The CDR3 contains 14 residues. CDR3 loop: CAQQREQGLYEQYF. The CDR3 DNA reads as TGTGCCCAGCAAAGGGAGCAGGGGCTCTACGAGCAGTACTTC.

The J gene is TRBJ1-5, the V gene TRBV4-3; 8 nucleotides align to TRBD1. The CDR3 spans 16 residues. Germline CDR1 reads LGHNA; CDR2 reads YSLEER. Losses at the gene ends were 0 bases for V and 7 bases for J; bases not matched to a gene: 8. The chain's CDR3 is CASSQDTSGGRQPQHF. DNA for the CDR3: TGCGCCAGCAGCCAAGATACCTCAGGGGGCAGGCAGCCCCAGCATTTT.

The rearrangement joins TRBV19 to TRBJ1-4, with TRBD1 identical over 7 bases. CDR1 is LNHDA and CDR2 is SQIVND in the germline V gene (reference sequence). The CDR3 is made up of 15 amino acids. Unmatched junction bases numbered 12, after V lost 7 bases and J lost 7 bases. As DNA, the CDR3 is TGTGCCAGTAATGATCCCGGGACAGCAGCTGAAAAACTGTTTTTT. This encodes CASNDPGTAAEKLFF.

The chain combines TRBV4-3 with TRBJ2-7; the D is unclear. V was clipped by 4 bases and J by 1 base, with 11 bases between them. Germline lookup yields CDR1 LGHNA and CDR2 YSLEER. The CDR3 has 14 amino acids. This chain's CDR3 is CASSRGAASYEQYF. CDR3 sequence (DNA): TGCGCCAGCAGCCGAGGAGCAGCGTCCTACGAGCAGTACTTC.

V usage is TRBV5-1 and J usage is TRBJ2-7, with 7 bases lining up with TRBD2. The CDR3 extends over 15 amino acids. With 0 bases clipped from V and 7 bases from J, the junction kept 10 bases outside the gene matches. CDR1 and CDR2 (germline): SGHRS, YFSETQ. DNA for the CDR3: TGCGCCAGCAGCTTGGAGGGGCTAGCGGAAGGGGAGCAGTACTTC. Amino acids: CASSLEGLAEGEQYF.

This CDR3 reads CSEASTSATDTQYF. CDR3 nucleotides: TGCAGCGAGGCTTCGACTAGCGCTACAGATACGCAGTATTTT. The chain links TRBV29-1 to TRBJ2-3; TRBD2 matches 8 bases. The V segment lost 7 bases and the J segment 3 bases; nucleotides outside the gene matches: 9. The germline V gene encodes CDR1 SQVTM and CDR2 ANQGSEA. The CDR3 consists of 14 residues.

The gene calls are TRBV25-1 and TRBJ1-2; 8 positions agree with TRBD1. Per the germline V gene, CDR1 is MGHDK and CDR2 is SYGVNS. This CDR3 is 14 amino acids long. V gave up 5 bases and J gave up 5 bases; unmatched junction bases: 7. This chain's CDR3 is CASSTTGGWYGYTF. CDR3 sequence (DNA): TGTGCCAGCAGTACTACAGGGGGTTGGTATGGCTACACCTTC.

The genes are TRBV28 and TRBJ1-5, with a weak D call TRBD1 (5 bases). The V gene's germline CDR1 is MDHEN and CDR2 SYDVKM. This CDR3 spans 15 amino acids. Trimming left V 5 bases short and J 2 bases short, with 13 bases between. The CDR3 DNA reads TGTGCCAGCAGTCTCCAAGGAGGGGGCAATCAGCCCCAGCATTTT. It is translated as CASSLQGGGNQPQHF. Based on the CDR3 plus reference TRBV28 and TRBJ1-5, the full variable domain is DVKVTQSSRYLVKRTGEKVFLECVQDMDHENMFWYRQDPGLGLRLIYFSYDVKMKEKGDIPEGYSVSREKKERFSLILESASTNQTSMYLCASSLQGGGNQPQHFGDGTRLSIL.

The genes are TRBV11-1 and TRBJ1-4; tentatively, D is TRBD1 (5 bases). V was shortened by 5 bases and J by 8 bases, with 15 bases between the two germline ends. Germline CDR1 and CDR2: SGHAT and FQDESV (reference sequence). The CDR3 runs 14 residues. This chain's CDR3 is CASSPGVWGEKLFF. The CDR3 DNA reads TGTGCCAGCAGCCCTGGCGTGTGGGGCGAAAAACTGTTTTTT.

This clone was picked up one time. V usage is TRBV5-6 and J usage is TRBJ1-1; 7 bases are a match to TRBD1. This CDR3 is built from 15 residues. The germline V gene has CDR1 SGHDT and CDR2 YYEEEE. V was clipped by 4 bases and J by 1 base; unmatched bases: 7. The DNA of the CDR3 is TGTGCCAGCAGCCTAACTTACAGGGGGAACACTGAAGCTTTCTTT. This translates into CASSLTYRGNTEAFF.

V and J are TRBV7-8 and TRBJ2-3; 10 bases are a match to TRBD1. CDR1 is SGHVS and CDR2 is FQNEAQ in the germline V gene. The CDR3 loop spans 16 amino acids. Trimming took 1 base from V and 4 from J; bases not matched to a gene: 5. In DNA form, the CDR3 reads TGTGCCAGCAGCTTAGTGTGGACAGGGGGGGCAGATACGCAGTATTTT. The encoded protein is CASSLVWTGGADTQYF.